Shown below are 2 T cell receptor beta chains from a single sample sequenced in a study of beta chain features in type 1 diabetes. Study results and caveats: In every one of the four CD4+ subsets, TCRB CDR3s were moderately but significantly shorter in Type 1 diabetes patients.

No cognate antigen is known for these TCRs. Since all of the isolated RNA was reverse transcribed, expressed TCRB transcripts were what got sequenced. Assay: immunoSEQ multiplex PCR; the TCRdb copy retains only in-frame clones and omits some. The sample consists of fewer than 400,000 clones, around 9.7% of them appearing once. The sequenced sample was central memory CD4+ T cells from blood. The receptors come from a man between 25 and 39 years old with type 1 diabetes.

CDR3: CASSLQTRDGQYF. The CDR3 DNA reads TGTGCCAGCAGTTTACAAACGCGGGATGGGCAGTATTTT. The chain combines TRBV28 with TRBJ2-3; D is possibly TRBD2 (6 bases). Germline lookup yields CDR1 MDHEN and CDR2 SYDVKM. The CDR3 spans 13 residues. Trimming stripped 2 bases from V and 11 bases from J, with 14 bases between.

There are a few counts of this clone. The chain uses TRBV5-1 and TRBJ2-6; tentatively, D is TRBD1 (6 bases). Germline V CDR1 and CDR2: SGHRS, YFSETQ. The CDR3 has 18 residues. Between the trimmed V and J ends, which lost 1 base and 0 bases, there was a span of 14 bases. The CDR3 reads CASSLTGRDLSGANVLTF. CDR3 sequence (DNA): TGCGCCAGCAGCTTGACAGGGCGTGACCTCTCTGGGGCCAACGTCCTGACTTTC.